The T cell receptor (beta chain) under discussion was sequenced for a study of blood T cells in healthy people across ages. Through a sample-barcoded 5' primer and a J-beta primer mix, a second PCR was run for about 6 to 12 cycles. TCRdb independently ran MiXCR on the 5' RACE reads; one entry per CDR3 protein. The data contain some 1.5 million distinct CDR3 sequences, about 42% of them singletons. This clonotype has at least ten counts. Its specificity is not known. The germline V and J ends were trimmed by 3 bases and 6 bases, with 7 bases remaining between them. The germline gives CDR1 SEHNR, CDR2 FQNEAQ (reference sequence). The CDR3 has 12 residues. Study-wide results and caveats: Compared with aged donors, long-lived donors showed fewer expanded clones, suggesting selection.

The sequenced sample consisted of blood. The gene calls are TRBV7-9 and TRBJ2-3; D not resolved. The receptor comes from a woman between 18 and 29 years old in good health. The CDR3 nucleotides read TGTGCCAGCAGCTTGGACGTGGATACGCAGTATTTT. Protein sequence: CASSLDVDTQYF.